This T cell receptor (beta chain) was identified during a study of T cell responses to AZD1222 COVID-19 vaccine. Overall study context: Second-dose intervals of approximately 4 or approximately 12 weeks were pooled.

Study-wide results and caveats: Rises in breadth and depth of Spike-specific TCRs came after two AZD1222 doses.

To note about this clone: Antigen unknown.

V lost 7 bases and J lost 4, with 16 bases in between. CDR1 and CDR2 (germline): SNHLY, FYNNEI. The CDR3 is 14 amino acids. Sequencing used immunoSEQ multiplex PCR; TCRdb keeps in-frame clones, though not all of them. The table records roughly 120,000 clones, 88% of them present only once. The sample consisted of peripheral blood, taken on day 0 of AZD1222 vaccination. The rearrangement joins TRBV2 to TRBJ1-1; the D gene is possibly TRBD1 (5 bases). This TCR was recovered from an adult in good health. CDR3 DNA sequence: TGTGCCAGCACCATGAGGGACCGAGGCACTGAAGCTTTCTTT. Amino acids: CASTMRDRGTEAFF.